These 3 T cell receptor beta chains originate from one sample sequenced in a study of blood T cell repertoires in COVID-19. TCRdb's copy holds only in-frame clones and misses some; the assay was immunoSEQ multiplex PCR. The table lists about 270,000 clones, approximately 91% of them singletons. The sample taken for sequencing was peripheral blood. The receptors shown here come from a man aged 45 to 65 with acute or convalescent COVID-19.

The rearrangement joins TRBV3-1 (or the pseudogene TRBV3-2) to TRBJ1-1; the match to TRBD1 covers 8 bases. This CDR3 spans 15 amino acids. The germline gives CDR1 LGHDT, CDR2 YNNKEL (reference sequence). J lost 6 bases, V lost 1 base, and 7 bases had no gene match. This CDR3 reads CASSQGQWTGPEAFF. The DNA for the CDR3 is TGTGCCAGCAGCCAAGGCCAATGGACAGGGCCTGAAGCTTTCTTT.

The DNA for the CDR3 is TGTGCCAGCAGCCAAGACGGGAGCTCCTATAATTCACCCCTCCACTTT. Translated, it gives CASSQDGSSYNSPLHF. The chain links TRBV4-2 to TRBJ1-6, with no clear D. From germline, CDR1 is LGHNA and CDR2 YNFKEQ. The CDR3 extends over 16 amino acids. V was cut by 0 bases and J by 0 bases, with 6 bases left in between.

The genes are TRBV7-9 and TRBJ1-1; no reliable D call. Germline V gene data show CDR1 as SEHNR and CDR2 as FQNEAQ (reference sequence). The CDR3 length is 13 residues. The V and J ends lost 5 bases and 0 bases respectively, with 7 bases between them. Here the CDR3 DNA reads TGTGCCAGCAGCACCCAGGTGAACACTGAAGCTTTCTTT. Translation: CASSTQVNTEAFF.